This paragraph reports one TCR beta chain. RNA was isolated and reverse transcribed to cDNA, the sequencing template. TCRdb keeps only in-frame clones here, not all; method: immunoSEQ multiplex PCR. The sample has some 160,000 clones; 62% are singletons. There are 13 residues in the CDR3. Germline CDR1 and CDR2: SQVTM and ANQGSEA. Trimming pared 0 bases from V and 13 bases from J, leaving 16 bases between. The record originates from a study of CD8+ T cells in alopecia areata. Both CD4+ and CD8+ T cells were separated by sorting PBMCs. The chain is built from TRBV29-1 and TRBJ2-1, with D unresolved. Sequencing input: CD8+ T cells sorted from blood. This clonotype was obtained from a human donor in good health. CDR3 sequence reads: CSVEDPVVEPQFF. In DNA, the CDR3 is TGCAGCGTTGAAGATCCCGTCGTCGAGCCCCAGTTCTTC.